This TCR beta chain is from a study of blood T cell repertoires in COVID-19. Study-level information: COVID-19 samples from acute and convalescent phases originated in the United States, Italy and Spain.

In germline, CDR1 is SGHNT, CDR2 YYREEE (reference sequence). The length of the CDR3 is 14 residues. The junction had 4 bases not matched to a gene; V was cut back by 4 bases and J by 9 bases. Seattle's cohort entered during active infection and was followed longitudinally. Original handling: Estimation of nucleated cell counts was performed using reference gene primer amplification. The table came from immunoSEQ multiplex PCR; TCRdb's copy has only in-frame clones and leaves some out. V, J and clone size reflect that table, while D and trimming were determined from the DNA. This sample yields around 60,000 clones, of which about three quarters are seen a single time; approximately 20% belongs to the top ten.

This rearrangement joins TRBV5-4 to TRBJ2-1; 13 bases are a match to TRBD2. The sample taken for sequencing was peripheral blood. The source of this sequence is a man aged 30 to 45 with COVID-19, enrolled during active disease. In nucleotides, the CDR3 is TGTGCCAGCAGCAACGGACTAGCGGGAGCTGAGCAGTTCTTC. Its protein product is CASSNGLAGAEQFF.